This T cell receptor beta chain was recovered during a study of cytomegalovirus exposure and HLA in healthy donors. Study-level results: Sequence variants that were highly shared formed a cluster that was likely a sequencing artifact. As immune exposure information, only CMV serostatus was available. Researchers reportedly found TCR beta sequences accurately predicted most subjects' HLA-A and HLA-B alleles. The study assumed roughly uniform donor sequencing depth for presence/absence analyses.

This CDR3 comprises 14 residues. CDR1 SGHDT and CDR2 YYEEEE come from the germline V gene. Losses at the gene ends were 6 bases for V and 3 bases for J; bases not matched to a gene: 8. Details on this clone: Its specificity is unknown.

Both 60 Vbeta primers and 13 Jbeta primers went into the PCR. Here immunoSEQ multiplex PCR was the method, and the copy in TCRdb shows in-frame clones only, minus some. The sample's table shows approximately 110,000 clones. V usage is TRBV5-6 and J usage is TRBJ2-7, with 8 bases identical to TRBD1. The sample consisted of PBMCs. This TCR came from a man aged 40-49 years in good health and CMV-seronegative. CDR3 region: CASIPRGQGYEQYF. The CDR3, as DNA: TGTGCCAGCATCCCAAGAGGACAGGGCTACGAGCAGTACTTC.